This paragraph covers one TCR beta chain sequence. The table came from immunoSEQ multiplex PCR; TCRdb's copy has only in-frame clones and leaves some out. The sample carries tens of thousands of clones, 82% recorded once. The data were taken from a study of blood T cell repertoires in COVID-19. Study-wide context: Whether acute or convalescent, the COVID-19 samples came from the United States, Italy and Spain.

This CDR3 is 15 amino acids long. CDR1 is KGHSH, CDR2 LQKENI, per germline. The ends were cut back, 4 bases at V and 0 bases at J, with 13 bases in the middle. This TCR was recovered from an elderly man with active COVID-19. The sequencing input was peripheral blood. The chain recombines TRBV18 with TRBJ2-7; D might be TRBD2 (5 bases). Here the CDR3 reads CASSRTRDSSYEQYF. In DNA form, the CDR3 reads TGTGCCAGCTCACGTACTAGAGACTCCTCCTACGAGCAGTACTTC.